This T cell receptor (beta chain) was documented in a study of cytomegalovirus exposure and HLA in healthy donors (dated by TCRdb to 2017 to 2019). Regarding the study in general: An earlier analysis of roughly 570 of the donors reported over 250 Gb of sequence data and around 120 million unique TCR beta sequences obtained from about 170 million T cells. About 310 gigabases of sequencing data and tens of millions of unique TCR sequences were included in an early release covering roughly 600 HLA-typed donors. The genetic ancestry cluster associated with self-reported Caucasian donors included 81% of the 300 to 450 genotyped donors. The study aimed to test whether cataloging public T cell receptors could reveal signatures of past pathogen exposure. The study profiled the T cell repertoires of 550 to 700 subjects by immunosequencing and related them to cytomegalovirus serostatus. Along with the approximately 650-subject first cohort, a separate validation cohort of around 110 different subjects was used. To predict cytomegalovirus infection status, the study combined high-throughput TCR immunosequencing, statistical association of individual TCRs with disease status, and machine learning. In a later analysis, previously published TCR beta repertoires from several hundred donors were re-analyzed and high-resolution HLA genotyping was added so that TCR occurrence patterns could be studied. Rather than using new phenotypic data, the later analysis identified candidate immune exposures from TCR beta sequences and from how often those sequences occurred across donors. In an earlier analysis of 500 to 650 of the donors, high-throughput TCR beta sequencing was used to judge whether each TCR beta V gene segment behaved as functional or pseudogenic. Donor age, sex, ethnicity and CMV serostatus were compiled together with the repertoire data. Genome-wide SNP genotypes for about 55% of the roughly 670 donors were used in a later genetic analysis, which treated that subset as a discovery cohort. All discovery cohort repertoires had been generated using a single sequencing platform. HLA typing included class I and class II loci at four-digit resolution. Typing coverage differed by locus: A, B, C, DRB1 and DQB1 were typed in about 620-640 donors, DQA1 in 500 to 550, DPA1 in 600 to 610, and DPB1 in around 490. About five DR-DQ haplotypes were handled as single units for association and clustering, since linkage in the cohort was strong. Among about 400 genotyped donors of the cohort, an average of roughly 230,000 unique TCR beta nucleotide sequences was sequenced per donor, of which roughly 17% were non-productive.

The investigation overall reported the following: In a later analysis, most CMV-associated TCR beta chains were found to appear HLA-restricted, with HLA associations seemingly driven largely by CMV exposure. In vitro tests confirmed that a few of the cytomegalovirus-associated TCR beta chains recognize cytomegalovirus antigens. Immune exposure information for the cohort was limited to CMV serostatus. According to a later analysis, TCR association rates differed among HLA loci, with DRB1 alleles showing the most associated TCRs and HLA-C alleles showing the fewest. Compared with equally common non-associated chains, HLA-associated TCR beta chains in a later analysis were more clonally expanded and had lower generation probabilities. A total of about 150 TCR beta chains were listed by the study as associated with cytomegalovirus. This cohort had only TCR beta chains sequenced, and the lack of alpha or paired-chain data limited which features could be detected. Across donors, most TCR sequences were observed very rarely, whereas some public TCRs were present in many individuals. In a later genetic analysis, fewer N-insertions in productive TCRs were reported among donors in an Asian-associated ancestry cluster than the approximately 630-donor mean. An association between a missense DCLRE1C variant and V-gene and J-gene trimming of TCR beta chains was found in a later genetic analysis and replicated in an independent cohort. Strong co-occurrence of HLA alleles, especially DR and DQ, made assigning TCR associations to individual alleles difficult. The classifier was reported to diagnose cytomegalovirus status with high specificity and sensitivity in both the original and validation cohorts. According to a later analysis, parvovirus B19, influenza, CMV and Epstein-Barr virus appeared linked to several top co-occurrence clusters. Sequencing depth was assumed to be roughly uniform across donors in the presence/absence analyses, though that assumption may not hold. Linkage disequilibrium might explain the correlated functional status among segregating V segments, but an unknown experimental factor could not be excluded. The authors suggested that the approach could potentially be generalized to other disease states and immunological phenotypes. A further reported finding was that TCR beta sequences accurately predicted the HLA-A and HLA-B alleles for most subjects in the first cohort. A later analysis associated approximately 17,000 TCR beta sequences with specific HLA alleles at a false discovery rate of 0.05. Approximately 16 rarely observed V segments, including chromosome 9 orphons, were excluded from the earlier analysis of about 600 of the donors because counts were too low. Because the 87-base-pair reads could not distinguish some IMGT-functional V segments, including TRBV6-2 and TRBV6-3, those segments were excluded. Because some donors lacked HLA typing at each locus, the association tests relied only on the typed subset. A group of highly shared sequence variants was considered likely to be a technical artifact of the sequencing pipeline. An earlier analysis of approximately 540 of the donors showed that most TCR beta V segments appeared in productive rearrangements either about 87% or about 30% of the time, which broadly matched IMGT annotations.

Library method: the immunoSEQ multiplex PCR assay. A mixture of 60 forward primers for TCR Vbeta segments and 13 reverse primers for TCR Jbeta segments was used in the multiplex PCR. A multiplex PCR assay on genomic DNA amplified the CDR3 region of rearranged TCR beta genes. On the Illumina HiSeq System, the amplified TCR beta libraries were sequenced as 87-base-pair reads. The study's own analysis went as follows. In a later analysis, some 80 million unique TCR beta chains were counted across the roughly 610 repertoires, and roughly 10 million of these chains were shared by at least two donors. Raw reads were error-corrected and collapsed into unique sequences with a nearest-neighbor algorithm that merged closely related sequences to remove PCR and sequencing errors. To assign V, D and J gene segments, CDR3 sequences were aligned to IMGT reference sequences. For a sequence to be retained, at least a six-nucleotide match to both a V gene segment and a J gene segment was required. A rearrangement counted as productive if the CDR3 had no stop codons and remained in frame with V and J, and every other rearrangement counted as non-productive. Following IMGT convention, CDR3 was defined as the stretch from the second conserved V-encoded cysteine to the conserved J-encoded phenylalanine. In an earlier analysis of more than 550 of the donors, sequences lacking an unambiguous match to a single V gene segment were excluded. An earlier analysis of 587 of the donors classified V segments as functional when productive rearrangements were above 56.7% and as segregating when the standard deviation between donors was above 5%. A statistical classification framework was developed to diagnose cytomegalovirus status using the catalog of TCR beta chain sequences. In a later analysis, V and J genes were assigned by comparing TCR nucleotide sequences against IMGT/GENE-DB human TR gene sequences. Using the TCRdist pipeline, a later analysis assigned CDR3 sequences along with most-parsimonious VDJ recombination scenarios. In a later analysis, each TCR beta chain was defined by its CDR3 amino acid sequence together with its V-gene family, and reads without a unique V-gene family were excluded. A later analysis removed 450 to 600 highly shared, low-generation-probability nucleotide sequences to deal with suspected cross-contamination and a sequencing artifact. For each public chain, a later analysis derived a clonal expansion index from normalized ranks of inferred template counts within each repertoire. In a later analysis, generation probabilities were computed with a VDJ recombination model fitted to out-of-frame rearrangements, and the resulting probabilities were checked against IGoR. Hypergeometric tests were used in a later analysis to score TCR-TCR, TCR-HLA and TCR-CMV co-occurrence, with a repertoire-size bias correction applied to the TCR pairs. In a later analysis, false discovery rates were estimated by permuting HLA or CMV assignments 20 times. In a later analysis, co-occurring TCRs were grouped using DBSCAN, with TCRdist sequence similarity added in when clustering inside HLA-allele-positive subsets. Repertoires with fewer than 30,000 or more than 120,000 public chains were left out of co-occurrence clustering, as were about 5 repertoires with anomalous nucleotide sharing. TCRdb obtained this table from immuneACCESS and retained in-frame rearrangements with V and J assigned. These tables miss some clones; where compared with another copy, unresolved V genes account for less than half of the shortfall, and the remainder is unexplained. V and J calls and clone size follow that table, whereas D and trimming were derived from the DNA. In all, the sample holds about 100,000 clones, and roughly 80% of those were seen once. The top ten clonotypes cover roughly 7% of the sample.

The CDR3 measures 16 amino acids from cysteine to phenylalanine. The retained sequence is limited to the CDR3, 48 bases, with the frame set at the first base. According to the germline V gene, CDR1 reads SGHVS and CDR2 reads FQNEAQ. The V end gives up 2 bases and the J end 6 bases, leaving 7 bases in the junction not matched to a gene. On this clone itself: Its antigen has not been determined. No clone much larger than this one lies a single base away; base qualities are absent.

In total, roughly 670 healthy bone marrow donors made up the cohort. At the time of sampling, all cohort members were nominally healthy, though unrecorded immune exposures were likely present. The donor tested CMV seropositive, placing the donor among the approximately 310 seropositive members of the cohort. A peripheral blood sample was collected from each donor, and TCR beta sequencing was performed on peripheral blood mononuclear cells. Genomic DNA was extracted from the blood cell samples with the Qiagen DNeasy Blood Extraction Kit. The chain couples TRBV7-8 to TRBJ2-3; the junction holds 11 bases that match TRBD2. The clonotype comes from a man in his forties in good health and CMV-seropositive. What was sequenced was PBMCs. This receptor carries the CDR3 CASSLLSGGAGDTQYF. At the DNA level, the sequence is TGTGCCAGCAGCTTACTTAGCGGGGGGGCCGGGGATACGCAGTATTTT. The entire variable domain, with the stretches around the CDR3 drawn from the reference TRBV7-8 and TRBJ2-3 proteins, is GAGVSQSPRYKVAKRGQDVALRCDPISGHVSLFWYQQALGQGPEFLTYFQNEAQLDKSGLPSDRFFAERPEGSVSTLKIQRTQQEDSAVYLCASSLLSGGAGDTQYFGPGTRLTVL.